This TCR beta chain derives from a study of T cell responses to AZD1222 COVID-19 vaccine (dated by TCRdb to about 2021). With regard to the full study: A total of approximately 240 trial participants underwent TCR sequencing, of whom under 220 had received two doses of AZD1222 and around 25 had received two doses of the MenACWY control vaccine. Enrollment into the trials was organized by age into subgroups of 18-55, 56-69 and 70-plus years, and those subgroups contained about 160, 30 and 59 TCR-sequenced participants, respectively. Overall study outcomes, separate from this receptor: The whole spike protein was spanned by vaccine-associated CD4 TCRs, and dominant responses were seen in regions 160-218 and 743-854. Most participants were white British and females outnumbered males, and the authors suggested that clonal diversity may have been underestimated. Because no samples from the day 14 peak response were available, repertoires could be characterized only after the peak T cell response. The 56-69-year group was small, and its depth increase did not reach significance, likely because of low power. Conclusions about previously exposed vaccinees are limited, since just a handful of AZD1222 recipients were seropositive for SARS-CoV-2 at baseline. Nearly half of unique spike-specific TCRs reportedly recognized epitopes outside regions mutated in the B.1.351 and B.1.1.7 variants. After two AZD1222 doses, spike-specific TCR breadth and depth were significantly higher than at day 0 and than in MenACWY recipients.

The CDR3 regions of human TCRbeta chains were analyzed by immunosequencing. As for the original processing: Repertoire TCRs were matched against a reference library of SARS-CoV-2-specific TCRs generated with the MIRA antigen-specificity platform. Breadth was defined as the fraction of unique TCRs that were SARS-CoV-2-associated. Depth was defined as the fraction of total T cells that were SARS-CoV-2-associated. Each spike-specific TCR was assigned to its reactive spike region and to a CD4 or CD8 class using the MIRA data. Log10-transformed breadth and depth values were compared by one-way ANOVA with Sidak's multiple comparisons tests. The clones in this table, taken by TCRdb from immuneACCESS, are in-frame only. Not every clone is retained; where verified, under half of the shortfall comes from an unresolved V gene, and the cause of the rest is unknown. That table supplies the V and J calls and clone size; D and trimming were determined from the DNA. The sample contains tens of thousands of clones, approximately 89% of them found a single time. About a tenth of the sample comes from the top ten.

On this clone: Its binding antigen is unknown. No base qualities exist here, and no much larger clone lies one base off it.

The CDR3 runs 15 residues from the cysteine to the phenylalanine. Only the CDR3 part of the read is kept: 45 bases, read in frame from the first base. Taken from the germline V gene (reference sequence), the CDR1 and CDR2 loops are LGHDT and YNNKEL. V and J lose 2 bases and 5 bases, and a span of 15 bases separates them. The sample's time point label, decoded: about 28 days (+/-7) after the second vaccine dose. The intended sense of this specimen's treatment or condition label: meningococcal conjugate vaccine given as trial control. Vaccinee samples were obtained from the UK trials COV001 and COV002, which included a single-blind randomized controlled phase 2/3 trial of AZD1222 (ChAdOx1 nCoV-19) in healthy adults. For TCRbeta chain sequencing, PBMC samples from trial participants were taken at day 0 and at day 28 after the second dose.

The sequences come from peripheral blood, collected 28 days after the second dose of the MenACWY control vaccine. This TCR was recovered from an adult who received the MenACWY meningococcal vaccine as a control. The chain is encoded by TRBV3-1 (or the pseudogene TRBV3-2) joined to TRBJ1-2; no confident D gene assignment can be made. The DNA sequence is TGTGCCAGCAGCCAAAGGCCCCTGGCTCATTATGGCTACACCTTC. Its product reads: CASSQRPLAHYGYTF.